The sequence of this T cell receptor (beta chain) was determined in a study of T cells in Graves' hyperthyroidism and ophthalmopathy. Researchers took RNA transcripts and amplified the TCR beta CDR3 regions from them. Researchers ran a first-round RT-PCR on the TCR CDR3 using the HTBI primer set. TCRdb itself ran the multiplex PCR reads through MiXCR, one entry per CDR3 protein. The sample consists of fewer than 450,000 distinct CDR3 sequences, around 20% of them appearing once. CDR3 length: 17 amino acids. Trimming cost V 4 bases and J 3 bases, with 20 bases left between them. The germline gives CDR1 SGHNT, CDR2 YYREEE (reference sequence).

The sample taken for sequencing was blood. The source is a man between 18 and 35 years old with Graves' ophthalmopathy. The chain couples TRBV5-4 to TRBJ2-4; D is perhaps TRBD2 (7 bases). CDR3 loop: CASSGGGGGFGKNIQYF. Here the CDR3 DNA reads TGTGCCAGCAGCGGTGGGGGCGGGGGATTTGGCAAAAACATTCAGTACTTC.